This entry is about one T cell receptor beta chain. This entry is derived from a study of T-cell reconstitution after alpha-beta-depleted transplantation in children. For TCRbeta, the library was prepared with unique molecular identifiers. TCRdb processed the PCR reads anew with MiXCR; each CDR3 protein has one entry. The table has hundreds of thousands of distinct CDR3 sequences, around 12% seen once. The CDR3 is 15 amino acids. The germline V gene has CDR1 SEHNR and CDR2 FQNEAQ (reference sequence). V was trimmed by 2 bases and J by 2 bases, leaving 12 bases between them. The chain joins TRBV7-9 to TRBJ2-5, with D possibly matching TRBD1 (5 bases). This receptor was obtained from a girl aged 2-10 years with congenital amegakaryocytic thrombocytopenia, due to receive a stem cell transplant. Source: PBMCs, taken before TCRalphabeta/CD19-depleted stem cell transplant. The CDR3 region is CASSLSQGDQETQYF. DNA of the CDR3: TGTGCCAGCAGCTTATCCCAGGGCGATCAAGAGACCCAGTACTTC.